Listed below are T cell receptor beta chains from one sample, sequenced in a study of vaccination effects on CD4 cells after COVID-19. Clones were sequenced by immunoSEQ multiplex PCR, and TCRdb holds only the in-frame ones, with some missing. The table lists roughly 76,000 clones, about 70% of them singletons. No antigens are known for them. Sample: CD4+ T cells from PBMCs cultured with HCoV-229E spike peptides, taken before COVID-19 vaccination. The receptors here all came from a human donor who received a COVID-19 vaccine. The CDR3 runs from the conserved cysteine through the conserved F or W. D genes are given only for firm matches. Rows may omit the clone size; those that give it use once, few, many or a size class.

>.|once|TRBV24-1|TRBJ1-1
TGTGCCACCAGTGAATCCGGACAGACGAACACTGAAGCTTTCTTT
CATSESGQTNTEAFF
>.|.|TRBV12-3/TRBV12-4|TRBJ1-4
TGTGCCAGCACTACAAAGACTAATGAAAAACTGTTTTTT
CASTTKTNEKLFF
>.|.|TRBV5-6|TRBJ1-6
TGTGCCAGCAGCCTGGACACGAACAATTTACCCCTCCACTTT
CASSLDTNNLPLHF
>.|.|TRBV5-4|TRBJ1-2
TGTGCCAGCAGCTTGGCGGGTGGGGGAAACTATGGCTACACCTTC
CASSLAGGGNYGYTF
>.|once|TRBV6-5|TRBJ1-5
TGTGCCAGTAGGGGGGGGTTGTCTAGCAATCAGCCCCAGCATTTT
CASRGGLSSNQPQHF
>TRBD1|.|TRBV5-1|TRBJ2-6
TGCGCCAGCAGTTTCGGACAGGGGGCTGCCAGCTCTGGGGCCAACGTCCTGACTTTC
CASSFGQGAASSGANVLTF
>.|.|TRBV5-1|TRBJ2-3
TGCGCCAGCAGTCACGGGGTAGCAGATACGCAGTATTTT
CASSHGVADTQYF
>TRBD1|.|TRBV5-6|TRBJ1-1
TGTGCCAGCAGCTTGGGCAGGGGGGGCACTGAAGCTTTCTTT
CASSLGRGGTEAFF
>TRBD2|.|TRBV7-2|TRBJ2-5
TGTGCCAGCAGACTAGCGGCTAATCCCCAAGAGACCCAGTACTTC
CASRLAANPQETQYF
>.|few|TRBV5-3|TRBJ1-6
TGTGCCAGAAGCTTTATCGGCCCGAGGGGGAGGTATTCACCCCTCCACTTT
CARSFIGPRGRYSPLHF
>.|.|TRBV3-1/TRBV3-2|TRBJ2-6
TGTGCCAGCAGCCGAATAGGGGAGGCTGGGGCCAACGTCCTGACTTTC
CASSRIGEAGANVLTF
>TRBD1|.|TRBV24-1|TRBJ2-5
TGTGCCACCAGTGATAGGGACAGGGCAGAGACCCAGTACTTC
CATSDRDRAETQYF
>.|.|TRBV7-2|TRBJ2-2
TGTGCCAGCAGCTTAACCCCCCAAGCGGCCGGGGAGCTGTTTTTT
CASSLTPQAAGELFF
>TRBD1|once|TRBV6-5|TRBJ1-2
TGTGCCAGCAGCCTGGACAGGAACTATGGCTACACCTTC
CASSLDRNYGYTF
>TRBD2|.|TRBV4-1|TRBJ2-3
TGCGCCAGCAGCCAAGGGACTAGCCAGAACGGAGATACGCAGTATTTT
CASSQGTSQNGDTQYF
>TRBD1|few|TRBV29-1|TRBJ1-1
TGCAGCGTTGATAGGCAGGGGGGAACTGAAGCTTTCTTT
CSVDRQGGTEAFF
>TRBD2|.|TRBV2|TRBJ2-5
TGTGCCAGCAGTGGATCAAGCGGGGGTCCCGCTCAGTACTTC
CASSGSSGGPAQYF
>TRBD1|.|TRBV5-6|TRBJ1-6
TGTGCCAGCAGCTTGGGACTGACAGGGAATTCACCCCTCCACTTT
CASSLGLTGNSPLHF
>TRBD1|.|TRBV4-3|TRBJ1-2
TGCGCCAGCAGCCAGGGGGACAGGTCCCCCTATGGCTACACCTTC
CASSQGDRSPYGYTF
>.|.|TRBV6-1|TRBJ2-2
TGTGCCAGCAGTGATCAGGGACCAGCGGTTACCGGGGAGCTGTTTTTT
CASSDQGPAVTGELFF
>.|few|TRBV29-1|TRBJ1-2
TGCAGCGTTACGTCGCAGGTGGGGGGCTACACCTTC
CSVTSQVGGYTF
>TRBD1|.|TRBV7-6|TRBJ1-1
TGTGCCAGCAGCCTACGACAGGGACTCGGAGCTTTCTTT
CASSLRQGLGAFF
>.|.|TRBV30|TRBJ1-2
TGTGCCTGGAGCAAGGACAGCTCTATTGGCTACACCTTC
CAWSKDSSIGYTF
>TRBD1|.|TRBV24-1|TRBJ2-4
TGTGCCACCAGTGACCCGACAGGGGGAGCCAAAAACATTCAGTACTTC
CATSDPTGGAKNIQYF
>.|.|TRBV2|TRBJ2-1
TGTGCCAGCAGTCCCTCCGGGACTCCAATCCAGCAGTTCTTC
CASSPSGTPIQQFF
>.|once|TRBV7-2|TRBJ1-5
TGTGCCAGCAGCTTTGACAGTTTCTCCAATCAGCCCCAGCATTTT
CASSFDSFSNQPQHF
>TRBD2|.|TRBV5-1|TRBJ2-2
TGCGCCAGCAGCTTTCGACAATTAGGTAGCGGGGACACCGGGGAGCTGTTTTTT
CASSFRQLGSGDTGELFF
>.|.|TRBV28|TRBJ1-4
TGTGCCACCAACCCCCGAAGGTTTAATGAAAAACTGTTTTTT
CATNPRRFNEKLFF
>TRBD1|few|TRBV12-5|TRBJ1-5
TGTGCTAGTGGTTTGGGGGACAGGGGAAGTGAGCCCCAGCATTTT
CASGLGDRGSEPQHF